A single sample is the source of the 8 T cell receptor beta chains below, sequenced in a study of shared clonotypes between healthy human individuals. Sequencing used immunoSEQ multiplex PCR; TCRdb keeps in-frame clones, though not all of them. The sample lists hundreds of thousands of clones, about 80% occurring once. The sample taken for sequencing was memory CD4+ T cells sorted from blood. Subset noted: CD45RA-negative fraction. The receptors shown here come from a woman aged 30 to 39 in good health.

About this clone: The sample has other DNA sequences that encode this CDR3 too. This chain joins TRBV19 and TRBJ2-3; 7 bases line up with TRBD2. Germline V gene lookup returns CDR1 LNHDA and CDR2 SQIVND (reference sequence). The length of the CDR3 is 13 residues. Trimming took 5 bases from V and 4 from J; bases not matched to a gene: 3. The CDR3 nucleotides are TGTGCCAGTAGTCGCGGACTAGCAGATACGCAGTATTTT. Its protein is CASSRGLADTQYF.

About this clone: The sample holds other DNA sequences that translate to the same CDR3. The V and J genes are TRBV29-1 and TRBJ2-3; weak D call: TRBD1 (5 bases). The CDR3 covers 11 residues. CDR1 is SQVTM and CDR2 is ANQGSEA in the germline V gene. V lost 4 bases to trimming and J lost 4 bases, with 6 bases between them. DNA of the CDR3: TGCAGCGTTGTAGGGGCAGATACGCAGTATTTT. It specifies CSVVGADTQYF.

The V call is TRBV7-2, the J call TRBJ2-7, with 12 bases that match TRBD2. CDR1 SGHTA and CDR2 FQGNSA come from the germline V gene. Germline trimming cut 1 base from V and 7 bases from J; bases unmatched to any gene: 8. The CDR3 length is 16 residues. CDR3 bases: TGTGCCAGCAGCTTAGGTTGGACTAGCGGGGTGTATGAGCAGTACTTC. This sequence encodes CASSLGWTSGVYEQYF.

This clone was seen ten or more times. The chain employs TRBV27 and TRBJ1-4; 7 positions agree with TRBD1. The CDR3 is 14 amino acids. The V gene's germline CDR1 is MNHEY and CDR2 SMNVEV (reference sequence). The V gene end was trimmed by 1 base and the J gene end by 8 bases; junction bases not matched to a gene: 4. The CDR3 DNA sequence: TGTGCCAGCAGTTTATTGGGGACAGAGGAAAAACTGTTTTTT. This sequence encodes CASSLLGTEEKLFF.

This chain uses TRBV11-2 with TRBJ1-5; weak D call: TRBD1 (5 bases). The CDR3 is 14 amino acids. Germline V gene data show CDR1 as SGHAT and CDR2 as FQNNGV. V was pared by 0 bases and J by 5 bases, with 8 bases between. CDR3 region: CASSLDGGDQPQHF. CDR3 nucleotide sequence: TGTGCCAGCAGCTTAGATGGGGGGGATCAGCCCCAGCATTTT.

The chain recombines TRBV9 with TRBJ2-7; TRBD2 aligns across 12 bases. The CDR3 covers 15 residues. With 2 bases clipped from V and 4 bases from J, the junction kept 4 bases outside the gene matches. Germline CDR1 SGDLS, CDR2 YYNGEE. The CDR3 protein is CASSVGLAGLYEQYF. Written as DNA, the CDR3 is TGTGCCAGCAGCGTCGGACTAGCGGGACTATACGAGCAGTACTTC. The entire variable domain, with the rest obtained from reference TRBV9 and TRBJ2-7, is as follows: DSGVTQTPKHLITATGQRVTLRCSPRSGDLSVYWYQQSLDQGLQFLIQYYNGEERAKGNILERFSAQQFPDLHSELNLSSLELGDSALYFCASSVGLAGLYEQYFGPGTRLTVT.

For the CDR3, the DNA is TGTGCCAGCAGCTTAGTGGCTAGCGGGCCTTTAGCCTACGAGCAGTACTTC. Translating it yields CASSLVASGPLAYEQYF. The rearrangement links TRBV7-8 to TRBJ2-7; TRBD2 agrees at 8 bases. This CDR3 has 17 amino acids. The trim removed 1 base at V and 2 bases at J, leaving 10 bases unmatched. Per germline, CDR1 SGHVS and CDR2 FQNEAQ.

This chain links TRBV9 with TRBJ2-3; D is uncertain. The CDR3 totals 14 residues. V lost 0 bases and J 2 bases, leaving 7 bases between the germline ends. Germline CDR1 SGDLS, CDR2 YYNGEE. CDR3 sequence: CASSVGPNTDTQYF. In DNA form, the CDR3 reads TGTGCCAGCAGCGTAGGCCCTAACACAGATACGCAGTATTTT.